This T cell receptor (beta chain) was obtained from a study of blood T cell repertoires in COVID-19. Background on the study: The samples span acute and convalescent COVID-19 from the United States, Italy and Spain.

Germline loops: CDR1 MNHEY, CDR2 SMNVEV (reference sequence). The CDR3 is made up of 18 amino acids. V was pared by 3 bases and J by 0 bases, with 8 bases of the junction left unmatched. Grouping used clinical history reported by participants in a survey and questionnaire. Produced via immunoSEQ multiplex PCR; TCRdb's table is partial and in-frame only. The sample carries about 180,000 clones, about 82% recorded once. The chain uses TRBV27 and TRBJ1-6, with 7 positions matching TRBD1. The receptor was isolated from a woman younger than 45 who had recovered from COVID-19. Sequencing was performed on PBMCs or T cells enriched from blood (not recorded which). CDR3 coding DNA: TGTGCCAGCAGTTTTATGACAGGGATTAGCTCCTATAATTCACCCCTCCACTTT. This codes for CASSFMTGISSYNSPLHF.